This TCR beta chain was sequenced in a study of early T cells in non-severe SARS-CoV-2 infection. In the study overall: Chains stayed unpaired after sequencing of bulk RNA from unsorted whole blood.

The CDR3 spans 15 residues. Per the germline V gene, CDR1 is SQVTM and CDR2 is ANQGSEA. Trimming cost V 6 bases and J 0 bases; bases outside gene matches: 5. Regarding the study as a whole: Database matching using VDJdb favored anti-spike CD8 responses, with private and CD4 specificities left missing.

Tagging with unique molecular identifiers was applied to individual cDNA molecules. TCRdb independently ran MiXCR on the 5' RACE reads; one entry per CDR3 protein. The repertoire holds roughly 49,000 distinct CDR3 sequences, with approximately 4.1% as singletons. This clonotype showed up many times. Its antigen is not known. The J gene is TRBJ2-6, the V gene TRBV29-1; 7 positions agree with TRBD1. The TCR comes from an adult who was a healthcare worker with PCR-confirmed SARS-CoV-2 infection or an uninfected control (not recorded which). Sequenced material: whole blood. The DNA for the CDR3 is TGCAGCGTGGGGAAGGGGGCCTCTGGGGCCAACGTCCTGACTTTC. As protein: CSVGKGASGANVLTF.